The text below deals with one T cell receptor (beta chain). Original handling: Nucleated cell number was recorded as an estimate derived from reference gene primer amplification. Clones were sequenced by immunoSEQ multiplex PCR, and TCRdb holds only the in-frame ones, with some missing. The V and J calls and the clone size are those of that table, but D and trimming were determined from the DNA. The data hold 150,000 to 200,000 clones, with about 81% observed a single time. This entry belongs to a study of blood T cell repertoires in COVID-19. About the research overall: Samples of COVID-19 (acute and convalescent) were obtained from the United States, Italy and Spain. PBMCs, B-cell-depleted T cells, or T cells were the source of the cDNA or gDNA that made up the material.

This TCR derives from a man aged 60 to 75 with active or convalescent COVID-19. Sequenced material: peripheral blood.

The CDR3 protein is CASSHGHNQPQHF. The DNA of the CDR3 is TGCGCCAGCAGCCACGGACATAATCAGCCCCAGCATTTT. The chain is built from TRBV5-1 and TRBJ1-5; TRBD1 might be the D (5 bases). The CDR3 totals 13 residues. Germline CDR1 is SGHRS and CDR2 is YFSETQ. The V and J ends lost 4 bases and 4 bases respectively, with 9 bases between them.